The sequence of this T cell receptor beta chain was determined in a study of T cell clusters in autoimmune cytopenias. The overall study: A median of 51,575 TRB reads per sample yielded a median around 2,000 distinct clonotypes.

Each sample's input was roughly 270 ng genomic DNA, approximately 37,500 genome equivalents. Germline lookup yields CDR1 SGHRS and CDR2 YFSETQ. This CDR3 contains 16 residues. As concerns this clonotype: The antigen is undetermined.

Multiplex touch-down PCR amplified TRB using TRB-A and TRB-B pools in one tube. TCRdb reanalyzed the multiplex PCR reads, giving one entry per CDR3 protein sequence and no DNA. Listed are 2,800 or so distinct CDR3 sequences; 9.5% to 14% falls within the top ten. Overall study results and limits: No cluster-lack signature appeared between secondary cytopenia and chronic lymphocytic leukemia patients, apparently due to lymphoma masking. TRB repertoire shifts in secondary cytopenia and chronic lymphocytic leukemia mostly reflected lymphoma, not autoimmunity. Compared with active autoimmune hepatitis patients, healthy donors showed 2.5 to 3-fold more exclusive TRB clusters.

Specimen: peripheral blood. The chain carries TRBV5-1 and TRBJ1-1. This clonotype was obtained from a human donor with an autoimmune cytopenia or autoimmune hepatitis (not recorded which). CDR3 region: CASSSGQGIVNTEAFF. Combining the CDR3 with reference TRBV5-1 and TRBJ1-1 gives the whole variable domain KAGVTQTPRYLIKTRGQQVTLSCSPISGHRSVSWYQQTPGQGLQFLFEYFSETQRNKGNFPGRFSGRQFSNSRSEMNVSTLELGDSALYLCASSSGQGIVNTEAFFGQGTRLTVV.